This is a list of T cell receptor beta chains from one sample in a study of CD8 T cells in ankylosing spondylitis. TCRdb used MiXCR to reprocess the 5' RACE reads, holding one entry per CDR3 protein. The table has 750,000 to 850,000 distinct CDR3 sequences, roughly 12% seen once; the top ten hold just over 0.5%. The sequencing input was blood, either unsorted or a sorted T cell fraction (not recorded which). Receptors originate from a male donor with ankylosing spondylitis. Each CDR3 is given with its conserved first and last residue. D genes are given only for firm matches.

V: TRBV20-1; D: NA; CDR3: CSAREFGRDHQETQYF
V: TRBV20-1; D: TRBD1; CDR3: CSAPMLGQGVADTQYF
V: TRBV5-1; D: TRBD2; CDR3: CASSRGLAEDGWNEQFF
V: TRBV20-1; D: NA; CDR3: CSASGPGETQYF
V: TRBV30; D: NA; CDR3: CAWSKAYEQFF
V: TRBV10-3; D: NA; CDR3: CAIRGTATYNEQFF
V: TRBV29-1; D: TRBD1; CDR3: CSVGGQGTPLYGYTF
V: TRBV12-3/TRBV12-4; D: NA; CDR3: CASSLWGSLNTEAFF
V: TRBV28; D: NA; CDR3: CASSYWGKGTEAFF
V: TRBV11-2; D: TRBD1; CDR3: CASSSRLGTGAGANVLTF
V: TRBV20-1; D: TRBD2; CDR3: CSAISGAEWETQYF
V: TRBV20-1; D: TRBD2; CDR3: CSAHTGTINEQFF
V: TRBV7-9; D: NA; CDR3: CASSLAASSPNEQFF
V: TRBV29-1; D: NA; CDR3: CSVEGQDFSDTQYF
V: TRBV7-2; D: TRBD2; CDR3: CASSLVGLAGPNEQFF
V: TRBV3-1; D: NA; CDR3: CASSHTAEAFF
V: TRBV6-5; D: TRBD1; CDR3: CASSYSSGTGGVGELFF